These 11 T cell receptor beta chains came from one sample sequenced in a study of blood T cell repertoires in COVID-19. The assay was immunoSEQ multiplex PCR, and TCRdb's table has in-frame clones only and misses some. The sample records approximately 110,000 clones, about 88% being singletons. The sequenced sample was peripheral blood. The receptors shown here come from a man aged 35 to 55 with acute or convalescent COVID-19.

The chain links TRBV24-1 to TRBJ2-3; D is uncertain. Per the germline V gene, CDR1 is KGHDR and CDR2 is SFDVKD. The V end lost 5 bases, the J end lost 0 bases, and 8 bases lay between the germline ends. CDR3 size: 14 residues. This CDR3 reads CATSGADSTDTQYF. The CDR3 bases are TGTGCCACCAGTGGGGCAGACAGCACAGATACGCAGTATTTT.

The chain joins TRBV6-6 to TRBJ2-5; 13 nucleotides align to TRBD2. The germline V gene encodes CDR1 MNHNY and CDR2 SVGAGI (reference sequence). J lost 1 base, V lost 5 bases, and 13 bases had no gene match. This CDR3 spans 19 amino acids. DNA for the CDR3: TGTGCCAGCAGTCCCTCGACTAGCGGGGGGCCTTACGTCCAAGAGACCCAGTACTTC. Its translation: CASSPSTSGGPYVQETQYF.

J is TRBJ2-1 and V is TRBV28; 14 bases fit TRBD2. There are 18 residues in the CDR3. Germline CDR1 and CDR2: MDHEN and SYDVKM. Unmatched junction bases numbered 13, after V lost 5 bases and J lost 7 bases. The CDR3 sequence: CASSLWTSGRRPVNEQFF. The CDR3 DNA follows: TGTGCCAGCAGTCTTTGGACTAGCGGGAGGCGACCGGTAAATGAGCAGTTCTTC.

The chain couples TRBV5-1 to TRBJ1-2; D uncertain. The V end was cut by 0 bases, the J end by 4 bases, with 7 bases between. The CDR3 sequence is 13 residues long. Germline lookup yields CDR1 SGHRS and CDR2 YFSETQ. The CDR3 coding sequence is TGCGCCAGCAGCTTGGGGCAGCGCTATGGCTACACCTTC. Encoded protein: CASSLGQRYGYTF.

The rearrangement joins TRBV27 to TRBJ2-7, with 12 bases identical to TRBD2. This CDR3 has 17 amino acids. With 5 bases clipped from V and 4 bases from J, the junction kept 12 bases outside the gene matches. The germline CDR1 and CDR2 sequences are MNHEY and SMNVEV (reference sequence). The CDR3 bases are TGTGCCAGCAGTCCCGACCCTCGACTAGCGGGAGCTTACGAGCAGTACTTC. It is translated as CASSPDPRLAGAYEQYF.

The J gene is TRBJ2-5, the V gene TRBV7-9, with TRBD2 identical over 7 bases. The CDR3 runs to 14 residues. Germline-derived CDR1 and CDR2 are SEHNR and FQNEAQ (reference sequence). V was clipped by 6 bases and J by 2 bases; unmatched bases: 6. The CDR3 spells CASSYGLVQETQYF. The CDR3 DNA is TGTGCCAGCAGTTATGGACTAGTACAAGAGACCCAGTACTTC.

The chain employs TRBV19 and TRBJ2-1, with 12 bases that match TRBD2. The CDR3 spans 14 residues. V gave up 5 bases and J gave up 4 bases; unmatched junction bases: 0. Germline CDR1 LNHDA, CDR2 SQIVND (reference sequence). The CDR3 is CASSGLAGYNEQFF. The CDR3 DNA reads TGTGCCAGTAGTGGACTAGCGGGGTACAATGAGCAGTTCTTC. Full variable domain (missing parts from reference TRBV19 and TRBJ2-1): DGGITQSPKYLFRKEGQNVTLSCEQNLNHDAMYWYRQDPGQGLRLIYYSQIVNDFQKGDIAEGYSVSREKKESFPLTVTSAQKNPTAFYLCASSGLAGYNEQFFGPGTRLTVL.

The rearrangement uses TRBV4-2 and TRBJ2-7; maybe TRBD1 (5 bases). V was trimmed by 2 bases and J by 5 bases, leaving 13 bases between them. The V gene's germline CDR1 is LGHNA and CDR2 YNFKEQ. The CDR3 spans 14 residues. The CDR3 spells CASSQLGRSNEQYF. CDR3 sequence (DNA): TGTGCCAGCAGCCAATTGGGGCGATCGAACGAGCAGTACTTC.

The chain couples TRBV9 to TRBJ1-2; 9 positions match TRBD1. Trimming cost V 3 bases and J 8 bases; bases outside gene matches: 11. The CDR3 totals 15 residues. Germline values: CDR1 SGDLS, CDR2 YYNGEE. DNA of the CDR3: TGTGCCAGCAGCGCCCTCAATCGAGACAGGGGGGGCTACACCTTC. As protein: CASSALNRDRGGYTF.

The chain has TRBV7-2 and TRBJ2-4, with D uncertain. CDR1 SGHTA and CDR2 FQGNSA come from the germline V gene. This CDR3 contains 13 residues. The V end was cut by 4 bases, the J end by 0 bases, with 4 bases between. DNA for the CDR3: TGTGCCAGCAGCTACGGAGCCAAAAACATTCAGTACTTC. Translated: CASSYGAKNIQYF.

Here the CDR3 DNA reads TGTGCCTGGAGGGGGGCGTGGACTAATGAAAAACTGTTTTTT. Amino acids: CAWRGAWTNEKLFF. This sequence joins TRBV30 and TRBJ1-4; possible D gene TRBD1, 6 bases. The germline V and J ends were trimmed by 3 bases and 2 bases, with 10 bases remaining between them. CDR1 and CDR2 from the germline V gene are GTSNPN and SVGIG (reference sequence). The CDR3 runs 14 residues.